The present entry profiles one T cell receptor (beta chain) with its context. Its specificity is not known. TCRdb processed the reads anew with MiXCR; each CDR3 protein has one entry. Of fewer than 350,000 distinct CDR3 sequences detected, about a sixth appear once; the ten largest clones hold 12%. The entry originates in a study of T cell repertoires in cytomegalovirus infection. Study details: TCR beta signatures that were public indicated CMV infection and matching HLA type.

Study results and limitations: Pooled public TCR beta family frequency picked out CMV carriers with the relevant HLA. The ex vivo response was dominated by HLA-C-restricted CMV-specific TCR beta clonotypes.

The length of the CDR3 is 14 residues. The germline gives CDR1 ENHRY, CDR2 SYGVKD. V lost 6 bases and J 0 bases, leaving 11 bases between the germline ends. The chain links TRBV10-3 to TRBJ1-1; tentatively, D is TRBD1 (5 bases). The clonotype comes from a human donor in good health (CMV status not recorded). Some clones in this sample may be carry-over from other donors' samples. Material: PBMCs. CDR3 amino acids: CAIRGETMNTEAFF. In nucleotides, the CDR3 is TGTGCCATCAGGGGGGAGACTATGAACACTGAAGCTTTCTTT.